This record concerns one T cell receptor (beta chain) sequence. Its antigen is as yet unknown. With sequencing, the targeted depth ranged from 1 in 200,000 to 1 in 1 million T cells. The protocol was immunoSEQ multiplex PCR, while the TCRdb copy is restricted to in-frame clones and leaves out a portion. Seen here are about 50,000 clones, less than 85% observed once, and the top ten hold just over 20%. The CDR3 is made up of 17 amino acids. Germline V gene lookup returns CDR1 SEHNR and CDR2 FQNEAQ (reference sequence). V was clipped by 5 bases and J by 4 bases; unmatched bases: 13. The data are from a study of cytotoxic CD8 clonotypes in ibrutinib-treated CLL. Overall study: Under twelve relapsed/refractory, some 15 treatment-naive; roughly 17 IGHV unmutated.

Study conclusions and caveats: The study found baseline clonality above age-matched healthy donors, tracking circulating CD8+ T-cell counts.

This clonotype originated in a human donor with chronic lymphocytic leukemia. The specimen was PBMCs, collected after 24 months of ibrutinib treatment. The chain employs TRBV7-9 and TRBJ2-7; 11 bases align to TRBD2. The CDR3 loop reads CASSGDLMGLAAYEQYF. CDR3 nucleotide sequence: TGTGCCAGCAGCGGGGACCTAATGGGACTAGCGGCTTACGAGCAGTACTTC.